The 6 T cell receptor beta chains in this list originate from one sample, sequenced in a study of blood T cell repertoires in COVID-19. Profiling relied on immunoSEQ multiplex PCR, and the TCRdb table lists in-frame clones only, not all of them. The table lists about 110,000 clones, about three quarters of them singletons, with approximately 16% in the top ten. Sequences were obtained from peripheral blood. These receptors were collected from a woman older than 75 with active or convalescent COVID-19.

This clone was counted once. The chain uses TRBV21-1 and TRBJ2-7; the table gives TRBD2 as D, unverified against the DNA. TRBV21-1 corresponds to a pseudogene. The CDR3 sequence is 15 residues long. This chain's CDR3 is CASSPKRGLLYEQYF. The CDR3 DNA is TGTGCCAGCAGCCCCAAAAGGGGACTACTATACGAGCAGTACTTC.

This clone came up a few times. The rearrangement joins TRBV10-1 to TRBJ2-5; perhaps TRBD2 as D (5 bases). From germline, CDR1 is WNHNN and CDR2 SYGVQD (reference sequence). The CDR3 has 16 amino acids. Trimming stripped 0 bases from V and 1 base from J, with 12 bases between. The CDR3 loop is CASSESMAGPQETQYF. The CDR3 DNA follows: TGCGCCAGCAGTGAGTCGATGGCGGGCCCCCAAGAGACCCAGTACTTC.

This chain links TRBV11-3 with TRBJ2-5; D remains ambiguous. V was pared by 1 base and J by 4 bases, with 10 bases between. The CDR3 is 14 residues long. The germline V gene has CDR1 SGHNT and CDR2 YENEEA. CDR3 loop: CASSLGRNTETQYF. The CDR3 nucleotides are TGTGCCAGCAGCTTAGGGCGGAACACAGAGACCCAGTACTTC. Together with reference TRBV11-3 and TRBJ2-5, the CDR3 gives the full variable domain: EAGVVQSPRYKIIEKKQPVAFWCNPISGHNTLYWYLQNLGQGPELLIRYENEEAVDDSQLPKDRFSAERLKGVDSTLKIQPAELGDSAVYLCASSLGRNTETQYFGPGTRLLVL.

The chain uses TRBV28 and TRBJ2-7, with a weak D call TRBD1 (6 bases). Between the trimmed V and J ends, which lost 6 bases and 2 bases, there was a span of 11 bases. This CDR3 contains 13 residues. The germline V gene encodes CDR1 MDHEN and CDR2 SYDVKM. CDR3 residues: CASREQGAYEQYF. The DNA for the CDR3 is TGTGCCAGCAGAGAACAGGGAGCCTACGAGCAGTACTTC.

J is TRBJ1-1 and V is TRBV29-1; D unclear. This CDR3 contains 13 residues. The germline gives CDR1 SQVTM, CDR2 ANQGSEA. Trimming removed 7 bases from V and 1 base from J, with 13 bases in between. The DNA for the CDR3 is TGCAGCGCGTCGGGAGGGTCGAACACTGAAGCTTTCTTT. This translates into CSASGGSNTEAFF.

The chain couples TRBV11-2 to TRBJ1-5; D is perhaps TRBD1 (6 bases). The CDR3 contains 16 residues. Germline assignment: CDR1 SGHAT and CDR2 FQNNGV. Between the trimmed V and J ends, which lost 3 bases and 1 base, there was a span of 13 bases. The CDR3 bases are TGTGCCAGCAGCTTGGGGGCAGGGACCAGCAATCAGCCCCAGCATTTT. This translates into CASSLGAGTSNQPQHF.